A selection of T cell receptor beta chains follows, all from one sample in a study of vaccination and CD4 T cells after COVID-19. TCRdb passed the PCR reads through MiXCR, listing each CDR3 protein once. Altogether approximately 20,000 distinct CDR3 sequences are present, about half being singletons, with the ten largest covering 13%. No antigen has been identified for these receptors. The sequencing used CD4+ T cells from blood, cultured in vitro, collected about 7 months after SARS-CoV-2 vaccination. These receptors originate from a human donor who had recovered from COVID-19. The CDR3 runs from the conserved cysteine through the conserved F or W. Each record gives: D gene, J gene, clone size, V gene, CDR3 protein, CDR3 DNA. The D gene is left open where the match is weak. Clone sizes are given selectively: once, few, many, or a class where the clone is expanded.

d_gene: -; j_gene: TRBJ1-5; abundance: few; v_gene: TRBV7-8; CDR3aa: CASSDHPGQSNQPQHF; CDR3nt: TGTGCCAGCAGCGACCACCCCGGACAGAGCAATCAGCCCCAGCATTTT
d_gene: -; j_gene: TRBJ1-1; abundance: -; v_gene: TRBV7-9; CDR3aa: CASNPTAPIEAFF; CDR3nt: TGTGCCAGCAACCCAACGGCCCCGATTGAAGCTTTCTTT
d_gene: -; j_gene: TRBJ2-1; abundance: -; v_gene: TRBV20-1; CDR3aa: CSARRDNYNEQFF; CDR3nt: TGCAGTGCTAGACGCGACAATTACAATGAGCAGTTCTTC
d_gene: TRBD2; j_gene: TRBJ2-7; abundance: few; v_gene: TRBV7-6; CDR3aa: CASSLQSGGAYEQYF; CDR3nt: TGTGCCAGCAGCTTACAAAGCGGGGGGGCCTACGAGCAGTACTTC
d_gene: TRBD1; j_gene: TRBJ1-1; abundance: once; v_gene: TRBV20-1; CDR3aa: CSARDSGTGTMNTEAFF; CDR3nt: TGCAGTGCTAGAGATTCCGGGACAGGGACAATGAACACTGAAGCTTTCTTT
d_gene: -; j_gene: TRBJ2-7; abundance: few; v_gene: TRBV5-4; CDR3aa: CASSLGGPRAGEQYF; CDR3nt: TGTGCCAGCAGCTTGGGTGGGCCTAGAGCAGGCGAGCAGTACTTC
d_gene: TRBD2; j_gene: TRBJ2-5; abundance: -; v_gene: TRBV7-2; CDR3aa: CASRETGTSGAGAQYF; CDR3nt: TGTGCCAGCAGAGAGACCGGGACTAGCGGGGCTGGGGCCCAGTACTTC
d_gene: -; j_gene: TRBJ2-2; abundance: -; v_gene: TRBV7-3; CDR3aa: CASSLYDTGELFF; CDR3nt: TGTGCCAGCAGCTTATACGACACCGGGGAGCTGTTTTTT
d_gene: -; j_gene: TRBJ1-2; abundance: -; v_gene: TRBV2; CDR3aa: CASSEVADYYGYTF; CDR3nt: TGTGCCAGCAGTGAAGTCGCAGACTACTATGGCTACACCTTC
d_gene: -; j_gene: TRBJ2-1; abundance: -; v_gene: TRBV7-2; CDR3aa: CASSLHYTRQFF; CDR3nt: TGTGCCAGCAGCTTACACTACACTCGGCAGTTCTTC
d_gene: TRBD1; j_gene: TRBJ2-5; abundance: few; v_gene: TRBV11-3; CDR3aa: CASTNRGRETQYF; CDR3nt: TGTGCCAGCACCAACAGGGGGCGGGAGACCCAGTACTTC
d_gene: -; j_gene: TRBJ1-2; abundance: medium-sized; v_gene: TRBV7-9; CDR3aa: CASSPLGGGTNYGYTF; CDR3nt: TGTGCCAGCAGCCCCCTGGGGGGGGGAACTAACTATGGCTACACCTTC
d_gene: TRBD2; j_gene: TRBJ2-3; abundance: -; v_gene: TRBV7-2; CDR3aa: CASSPRTSLDTQYF; CDR3nt: TGTGCCAGCAGCCCCCGGACTAGCTTAGATACGCAGTATTTT
d_gene: -; j_gene: TRBJ1-2; abundance: -; v_gene: TRBV7-2; CDR3aa: CASSLGRRQNYGYTF; CDR3nt: TGTGCCAGCAGCTTAGGGAGGCGGCAAAACTATGGCTACACCTTC
d_gene: -; j_gene: TRBJ1-2; abundance: -; v_gene: TRBV20-1; CDR3aa: CSADRNYDYTF; CDR3nt: TGCAGTGCAGACCGAAACTATGACTACACCTTC
d_gene: -; j_gene: TRBJ1-6; abundance: few; v_gene: TRBV6-2/TRBV6-3; CDR3aa: CASSYLHSPLHF; CDR3nt: TGTGCCAGCAGTTACCTCCATTCACCCCTCCACTTT
d_gene: -; j_gene: TRBJ2-1; abundance: -; v_gene: TRBV25-1; CDR3aa: CASSESAAYNEQFF; CDR3nt: TGTGCCAGCAGTGAATCCGCAGCCTACAATGAGCAGTTCTTC
d_gene: TRBD1; j_gene: TRBJ1-1; abundance: -; v_gene: TRBV7-6; CDR3aa: CASSKSTGPTEAFF; CDR3nt: TGTGCCAGCAGCAAGTCGACAGGGCCCACTGAAGCTTTCTTT
d_gene: -; j_gene: TRBJ1-6; abundance: -; v_gene: TRBV27; CDR3aa: CASSFPGVSPLHF; CDR3nt: TGTGCCAGCAGTTTCCCTGGCGTTTCACCCCTCCACTTT
d_gene: -; j_gene: TRBJ1-2; abundance: few; v_gene: TRBV10-3; CDR3aa: CAISPAGGYYGYTF; CDR3nt: TGTGCCATCAGTCCGGCGGGGGGATACTATGGCTACACCTTC
d_gene: TRBD1; j_gene: TRBJ1-1; abundance: few; v_gene: TRBV7-9; CDR3aa: CASSSRTGGTEAFF; CDR3nt: TGTGCCAGCAGCTCCAGGACAGGGGGCACTGAAGCTTTCTTT
d_gene: -; j_gene: TRBJ2-7; abundance: -; v_gene: TRBV20-1; CDR3aa: CSAEGTIYEQYF; CDR3nt: TGCAGTGCTGAGGGGACCATCTACGAGCAGTACTTC
d_gene: -; j_gene: TRBJ1-1; abundance: few; v_gene: TRBV7-9; CDR3aa: CASSPYSATEAFF; CDR3nt: TGTGCCAGCAGCCCCTATTCGGCCACTGAAGCTTTCTTT
d_gene: TRBD1; j_gene: TRBJ2-7; abundance: -; v_gene: TRBV5-4; CDR3aa: CASSLRGPHEQYF; CDR3nt: TGTGCCAGCAGCCTCAGGGGGCCCCACGAGCAGTACTTC
d_gene: -; j_gene: TRBJ2-1; abundance: -; v_gene: TRBV24-1; CDR3aa: CATSDYLQLDDEQFF; CDR3nt: TGTGCCACCAGTGATTATTTACAGCTGGACGATGAGCAGTTCTTC
d_gene: -; j_gene: TRBJ1-1; abundance: -; v_gene: TRBV20-1; CDR3aa: CSAGGANTEAFF; CDR3nt: TGCAGTGCTGGGGGGGCGAACACTGAAGCTTTCTTT
d_gene: TRBD2; j_gene: TRBJ2-1; abundance: few; v_gene: TRBV15; CDR3aa: CATSRRLAGGNEQFF; CDR3nt: TGTGCCACCAGCAGGCGGCTAGCGGGGGGCAATGAGCAGTTCTTC
d_gene: TRBD2; j_gene: TRBJ2-5; abundance: -; v_gene: TRBV6-2/TRBV6-3; CDR3aa: CASRPSGIQETQYF; CDR3nt: TGTGCCAGCAGACCAAGCGGGATCCAAGAGACCCAGTACTTC